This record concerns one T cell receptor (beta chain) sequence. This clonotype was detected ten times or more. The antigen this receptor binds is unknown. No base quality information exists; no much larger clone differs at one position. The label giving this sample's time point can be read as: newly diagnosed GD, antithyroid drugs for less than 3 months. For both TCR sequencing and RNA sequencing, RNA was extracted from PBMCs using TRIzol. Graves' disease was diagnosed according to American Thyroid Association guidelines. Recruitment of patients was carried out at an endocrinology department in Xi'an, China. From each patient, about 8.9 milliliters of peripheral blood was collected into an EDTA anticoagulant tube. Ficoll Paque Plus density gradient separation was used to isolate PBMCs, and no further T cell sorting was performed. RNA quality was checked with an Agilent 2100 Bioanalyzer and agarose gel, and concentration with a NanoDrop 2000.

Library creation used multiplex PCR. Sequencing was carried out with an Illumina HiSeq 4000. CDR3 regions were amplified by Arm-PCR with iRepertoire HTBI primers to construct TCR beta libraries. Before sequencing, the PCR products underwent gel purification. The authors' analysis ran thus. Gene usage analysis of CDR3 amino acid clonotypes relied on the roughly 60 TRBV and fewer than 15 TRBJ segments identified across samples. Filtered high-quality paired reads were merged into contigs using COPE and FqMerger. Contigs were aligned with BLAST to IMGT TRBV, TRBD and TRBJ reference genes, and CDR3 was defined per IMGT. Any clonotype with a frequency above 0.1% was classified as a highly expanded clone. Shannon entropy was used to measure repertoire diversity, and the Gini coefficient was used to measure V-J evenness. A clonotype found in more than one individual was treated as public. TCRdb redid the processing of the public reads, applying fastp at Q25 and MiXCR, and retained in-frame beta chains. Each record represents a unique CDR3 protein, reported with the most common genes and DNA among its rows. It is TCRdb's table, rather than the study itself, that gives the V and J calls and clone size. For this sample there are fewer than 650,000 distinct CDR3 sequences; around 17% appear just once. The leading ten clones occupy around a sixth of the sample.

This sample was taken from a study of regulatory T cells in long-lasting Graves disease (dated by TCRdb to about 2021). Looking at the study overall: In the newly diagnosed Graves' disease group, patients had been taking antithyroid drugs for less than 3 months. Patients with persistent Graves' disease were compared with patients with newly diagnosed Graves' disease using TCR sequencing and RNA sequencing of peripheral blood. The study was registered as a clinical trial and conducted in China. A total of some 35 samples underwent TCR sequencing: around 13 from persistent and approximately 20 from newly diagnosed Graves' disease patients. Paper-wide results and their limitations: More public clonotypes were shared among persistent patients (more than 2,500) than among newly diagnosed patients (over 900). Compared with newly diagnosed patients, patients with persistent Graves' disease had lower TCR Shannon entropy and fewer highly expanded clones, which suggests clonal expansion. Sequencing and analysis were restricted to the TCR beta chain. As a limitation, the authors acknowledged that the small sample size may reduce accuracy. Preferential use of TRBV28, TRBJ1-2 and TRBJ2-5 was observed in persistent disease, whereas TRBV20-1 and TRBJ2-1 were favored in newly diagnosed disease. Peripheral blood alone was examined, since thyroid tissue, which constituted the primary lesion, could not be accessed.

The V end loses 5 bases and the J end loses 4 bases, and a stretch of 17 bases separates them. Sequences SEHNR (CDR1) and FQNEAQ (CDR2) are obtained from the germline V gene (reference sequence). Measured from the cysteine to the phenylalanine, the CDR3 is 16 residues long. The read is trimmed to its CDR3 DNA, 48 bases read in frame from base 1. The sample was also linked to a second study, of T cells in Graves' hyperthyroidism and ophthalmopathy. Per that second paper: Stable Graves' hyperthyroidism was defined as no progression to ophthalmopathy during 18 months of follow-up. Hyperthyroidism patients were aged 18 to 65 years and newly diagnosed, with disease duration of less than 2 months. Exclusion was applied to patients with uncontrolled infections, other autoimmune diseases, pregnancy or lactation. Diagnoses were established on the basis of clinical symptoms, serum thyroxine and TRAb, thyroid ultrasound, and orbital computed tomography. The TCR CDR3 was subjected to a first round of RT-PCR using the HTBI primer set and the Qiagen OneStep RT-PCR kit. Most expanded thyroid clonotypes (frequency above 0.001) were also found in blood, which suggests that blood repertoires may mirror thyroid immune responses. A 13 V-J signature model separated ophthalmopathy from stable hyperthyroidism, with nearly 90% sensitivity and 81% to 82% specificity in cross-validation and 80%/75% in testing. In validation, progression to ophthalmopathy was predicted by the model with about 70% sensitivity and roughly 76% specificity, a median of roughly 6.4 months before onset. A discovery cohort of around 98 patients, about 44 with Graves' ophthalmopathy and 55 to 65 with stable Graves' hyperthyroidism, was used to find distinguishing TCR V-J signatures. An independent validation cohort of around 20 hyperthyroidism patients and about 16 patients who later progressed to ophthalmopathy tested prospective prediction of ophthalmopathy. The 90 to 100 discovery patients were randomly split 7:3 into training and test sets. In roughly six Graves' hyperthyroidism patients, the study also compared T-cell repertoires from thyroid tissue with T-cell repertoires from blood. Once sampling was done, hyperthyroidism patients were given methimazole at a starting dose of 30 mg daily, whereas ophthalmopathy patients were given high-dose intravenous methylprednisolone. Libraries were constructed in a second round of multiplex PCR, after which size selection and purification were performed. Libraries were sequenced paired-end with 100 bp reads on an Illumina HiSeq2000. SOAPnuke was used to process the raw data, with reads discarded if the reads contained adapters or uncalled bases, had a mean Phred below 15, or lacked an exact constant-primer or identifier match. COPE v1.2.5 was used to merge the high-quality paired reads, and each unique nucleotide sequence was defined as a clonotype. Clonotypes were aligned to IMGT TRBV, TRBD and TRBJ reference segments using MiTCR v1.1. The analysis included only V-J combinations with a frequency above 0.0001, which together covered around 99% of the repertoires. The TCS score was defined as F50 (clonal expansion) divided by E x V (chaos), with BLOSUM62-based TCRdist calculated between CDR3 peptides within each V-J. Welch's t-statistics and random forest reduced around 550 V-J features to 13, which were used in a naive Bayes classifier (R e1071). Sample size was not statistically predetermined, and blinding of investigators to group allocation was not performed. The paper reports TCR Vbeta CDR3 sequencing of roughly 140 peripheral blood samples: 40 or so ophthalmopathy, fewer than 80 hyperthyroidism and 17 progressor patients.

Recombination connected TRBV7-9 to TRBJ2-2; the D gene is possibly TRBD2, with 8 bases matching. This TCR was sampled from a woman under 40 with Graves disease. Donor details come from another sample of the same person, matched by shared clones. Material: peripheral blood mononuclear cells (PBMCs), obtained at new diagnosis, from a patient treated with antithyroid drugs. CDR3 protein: CASSPTGRGLTGELFF. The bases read TGTGCCAGCAGCCCGACCGGGAGGGGGCTCACCGGGGAGCTGTTTTTT.